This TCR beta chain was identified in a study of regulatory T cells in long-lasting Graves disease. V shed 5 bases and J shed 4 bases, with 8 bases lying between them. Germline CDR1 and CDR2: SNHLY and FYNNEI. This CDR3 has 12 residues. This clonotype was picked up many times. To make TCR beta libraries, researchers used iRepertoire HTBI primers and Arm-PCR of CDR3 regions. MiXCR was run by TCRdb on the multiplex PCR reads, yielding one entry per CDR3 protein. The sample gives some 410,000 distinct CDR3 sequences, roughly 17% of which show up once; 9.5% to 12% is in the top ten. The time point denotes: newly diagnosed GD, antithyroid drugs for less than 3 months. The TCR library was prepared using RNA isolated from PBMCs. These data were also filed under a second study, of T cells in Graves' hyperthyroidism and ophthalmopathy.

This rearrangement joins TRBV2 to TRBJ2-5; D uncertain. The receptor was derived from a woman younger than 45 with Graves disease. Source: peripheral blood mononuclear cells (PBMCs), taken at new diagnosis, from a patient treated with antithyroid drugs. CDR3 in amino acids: CASSRVPETQYF. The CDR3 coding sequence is TGTGCCAGCAGTAGAGTACCAGAGACCCAGTACTTC.